One sample yielded the 16 T cell receptor beta chains listed below, sequenced in a study of shared clonotypes between healthy human individuals. Profiled with immunoSEQ multiplex PCR; TCRdb holds only in-frame clones, not every one. The sample holds about 460,000 clones; around 77% are singletons and the top ten take 12%. Sequencing input: PBMCs. These receptors came from a woman between 35 and 50 years old in good health. Some clones in this sample may be carry-over from other donors' samples.

With regard to this clone: A much more abundant neighbour one base away suggests this may be a read error. Other DNA sequences from this sample encode an identical CDR3 as well. V gene TRBV19 combines with J gene TRBJ1-1; D is perhaps TRBD1 (5 bases). Germline loops: CDR1 LNHDA, CDR2 SQIVND (reference sequence). There are 12 residues in the CDR3. CDR3 DNA: TGTGCCAGTAGTATTTCAGGGAGTAAAGCTTTCTTC. Translation: CASSISGSKAFF.

This clone was recorded many times. The rearrangement links TRBV7-3 to TRBJ2-1; TRBD2 aligns across 12 bases. The CDR3 contains 15 residues. Losses at the gene ends were 7 bases for V and 11 bases for J; bases not matched to a gene: 12. From germline, CDR1 is SGHTA and CDR2 FQGTGA. Here the CDR3 reads CASIESGLAGPQQFF. Here the CDR3 DNA reads TGTGCCAGCATCGAGTCGGGACTAGCGGGCCCTCAGCAGTTCTTC.

The count of this clone is one. A far larger clone is off by one base, so a read error is likely. The rearrangement joins TRBV7-3 to TRBJ2-2, with D uncertain. This CDR3 contains 14 residues. The germline V and J ends were trimmed by 2 bases and 1 base, with 5 bases remaining between them. The germline gives CDR1 SGHTA, CDR2 FQGTGA. The DNA of the CDR3 is TGTGCCAGCAGCTTATCCAGGAACACCGGGGAGCTGTTTTTT. This codes for CASSLSRNTGELFF.

This clone has more than one count but fewer than ten. This rearrangement joins TRBV4-1 to TRBJ2-1; 9 nucleotides line up with TRBD2. The trim removed 4 bases at V and 7 bases at J, leaving 11 bases unmatched. The CDR3 length is 16 residues. CDR1 MGHRA and CDR2 YSYEKL come from the germline V gene. DNA of the CDR3: TGCGCCAGCAGCCCGCTTGTGGCGGGAGGGCCGAATGAGCAGTTCTTC. This codes for CASSPLVAGGPNEQFF.

V and J are TRBV2 and TRBJ2-5; TRBD1 matches 9 bases. This CDR3 has 15 amino acids. The germline gives CDR1 SNHLY, CDR2 FYNNEI. Trimming at V came to 3 bases and at J to 5 bases, leaving 7 bases not matched to a gene. The CDR3 DNA reads as TGTGCCAGCAGTGATAGAGGACAGGGGAGTGAGACCCAGTACTTC. Its protein is CASSDRGQGSETQYF.

This sequence joins TRBV18 and TRBJ2-1; D unclear. Trimming cost V 2 bases and J 8 bases, with 13 bases left between them. The CDR3 is made up of 14 amino acids. Germline CDR1 and CDR2: KGHSH and LQKENI. CDR3 sequence (DNA): TGTGCCAGCTCACCAGACCTAGATGAGGATGAGCAGTTCTTC. Translated: CASSPDLDEDEQFF.

The gene calls are TRBV12-2 and TRBJ2-7; TRBD1, the table's D call, lacks a check against the DNA. TRBV12-2 is tagged as a pseudogene. The CDR3 totals 15 residues. The CDR3 DNA sequence: TGTGCAAGTCGCTCCTTAACAGGGGTCATCTACGAGCAGTACTTC. It specifies CASRSLTGVIYEQYF.

The CDR3 spells CSVKQGMNTEAFF. CDR3 bases: TGCAGCGTTAAACAGGGAATGAACACTGAAGCTTTCTTT. V and J are TRBV29-1 and TRBJ1-1; TRBD1 might be the D (6 bases). Per the germline V gene, CDR1 is SQVTM and CDR2 is ANQGSEA. The V gene lost 5 bases and the J gene lost 0 bases, with 10 bases spanning the gap. This CDR3 has 13 amino acids.

The V and J genes are TRBV29-1 and TRBJ2-1, with a possible D match to TRBD2 (6 bases). V was clipped by 3 bases and J by 0 bases, with 9 bases between them. Germline values: CDR1 SQVTM, CDR2 ANQGSEA. There are 14 residues in the CDR3. The CDR3 nucleotides are TGCAGCGTTGATAGCGGACTCTCCTACAATGAGCAGTTCTTC. Translation gives CSVDSGLSYNEQFF.

The chain recombines TRBV27 with TRBJ1-4, with 9 bases lining up with TRBD1. In germline, CDR1 is MNHEY, CDR2 SMNVEV (reference sequence). The V segment lost 5 bases and the J segment 0 bases; nucleotides outside the gene matches: 4. The CDR3 totals 16 residues. CDR3 amino acids: CASSRTGDPTNEKLFF. The CDR3 bases are TGTGCCAGCAGTAGGACAGGGGATCCAACTAATGAAAAACTGTTTTTT.

This chain uses TRBV6-1 with TRBJ2-7; perhaps TRBD1 as D (6 bases). CDR3 size: 15 residues. V was clipped by 1 base and J by 1 base, with 11 bases between them. Germline V gives CDR1 MNHNS, CDR2 SASEGT. The CDR3 loop is CASSEDVGASYEQYF. DNA for the CDR3: TGTGCCAGCAGTGAAGATGTGGGGGCGTCCTACGAGCAGTACTTC.

This chain connects TRBV28 to TRBJ1-6; perhaps TRBD1 as D (6 bases). Trimming removed 2 bases at V and 9 bases at J, with 8 bases between. This CDR3 spans 13 amino acids. Germline loops: CDR1 MDHEN, CDR2 SYDVKM. In nucleotides, the CDR3 is TGTGCCAGCAGTTTAAGGGGGGCTTCACCCCTCCACTTT. Its protein product is CASSLRGASPLHF.

This clone was seen a handful of times. The sample holds other DNA sequences that translate to the same CDR3. This chain joins TRBV7-3 and TRBJ2-3; D not certain. The CDR3 sequence is 13 residues long. V lost 1 base and J lost 6, with 8 bases in between. Germline lookup yields CDR1 SGHTA and CDR2 FQGTGA. The CDR3 loop reads CASSLRRQDTQYF. In DNA, the CDR3 is TGTGCCAGCAGCTTAAGACGCCAGGATACGCAGTATTTT.

The chain is built from TRBV27 and TRBJ2-5, with 12 bases that match TRBD2. CDR1 is MNHEY, CDR2 SMNVEV, per germline (reference sequence). Losses at the gene ends were 2 bases for V and 2 bases for J; bases not matched to a gene: 6. The CDR3 extends over 17 amino acids. CDR3 protein: CASSLGLGLAGQETQYF. The CDR3 nucleotides read TGTGCCAGCAGTTTAGGTTTAGGACTAGCGGGACAAGAGACCCAGTACTTC.

The CDR3 DNA is TGTGCCAGCACCGCCCGACTAGCGGGAGGGCACGAGCAGTACTTC. Translation gives CASTARLAGGHEQYF. The gene calls are TRBV11-2 and TRBJ2-7, with 14 positions matching TRBD2. Trimming cost V 7 bases and J 5 bases; bases outside gene matches: 7. This CDR3 region has 15 residues. Looked up from germline, CDR1 is SGHAT and CDR2 is FQNNGV.

The chain combines TRBV18 with TRBJ1-1; D ambiguous. This CDR3 contains 12 residues. The ends were cut back, 3 bases at V and 3 bases at J, with 5 bases in the middle. Germline-derived CDR1 and CDR2 are KGHSH and LQKENI. CDR3 nucleotides: TGTGCCAGCTCACCTTTGGACACTGAAGCTTTCTTT. Protein product: CASSPLDTEAFF.